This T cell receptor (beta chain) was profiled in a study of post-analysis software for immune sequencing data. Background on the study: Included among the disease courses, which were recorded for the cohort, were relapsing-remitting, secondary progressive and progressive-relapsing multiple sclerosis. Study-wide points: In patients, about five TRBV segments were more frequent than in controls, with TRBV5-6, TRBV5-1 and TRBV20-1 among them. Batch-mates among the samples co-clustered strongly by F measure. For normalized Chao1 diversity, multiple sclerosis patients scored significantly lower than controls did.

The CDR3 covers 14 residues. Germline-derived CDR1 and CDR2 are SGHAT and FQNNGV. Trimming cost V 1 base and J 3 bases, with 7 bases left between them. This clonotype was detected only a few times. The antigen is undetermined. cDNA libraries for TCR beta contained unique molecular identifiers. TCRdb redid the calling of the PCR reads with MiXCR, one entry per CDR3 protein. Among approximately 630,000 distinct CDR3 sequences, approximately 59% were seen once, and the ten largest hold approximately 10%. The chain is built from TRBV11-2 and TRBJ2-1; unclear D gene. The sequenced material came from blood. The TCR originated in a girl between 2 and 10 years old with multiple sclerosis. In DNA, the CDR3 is TGTGCCAGCAGCTTAGTGGCTAGCTACAATGAGCAGTTCTTC. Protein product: CASSLVASYNEQFF.